This entry concerns a single T cell receptor (beta chain). Using immunoSEQ multiplex PCR, the repertoire was profiled, and TCRdb retains in-frame clones only, with some absent. The sample yields hundreds of thousands of clones, around 86% seen once. The data are from a study of Ad26.COV2.S vaccination and SARS-CoV-2 variants. Study-wide background: Ad26.COV2.S was injected intramuscularly once or twice, 56 days apart.

The germline V gene has CDR1 SGDLS and CDR2 YYNGEE. With 3 bases removed from V and 3 bases from J, the gap between germline ends came to 16 bases. CDR3 size: 15 residues. Treatment in this sample: roughly 19 received Ad26.COV2.S at low or high dose, single or two shots; roughly five received placebo; per-sample allocation not given. Sampling was done on day 63 after the first vaccine or placebo injection. The TCR was taken from a person between 18 and 65 years old who received the Ad26.COV2.S COVID-19 vaccine or a placebo. The source was peripheral blood, collected in a trial of Ad26.COV2.S vaccine versus placebo. The chain joins TRBV9 to TRBJ2-7; perhaps D is TRBD1 or TRBD2 (6 bases each). This CDR3 reads CASSEGGGRGYEQYF. CDR3 nucleotides: TGTGCCAGCAGCGAGGGAGGTGGCAGGGGCTACGAGCAGTACTTC.